The 11 T cell receptor beta chains below were found in one sample sequenced in a study of blood T cell repertoires in COVID-19. TCRdb keeps only in-frame clones here, not all; method: immunoSEQ multiplex PCR. Found here are 130,000 to 150,000 clones, under 90% of them singletons; the top ten hold under 9.5%. The specimen sequenced was peripheral blood. The receptors were sampled from a woman older than 75 in a cohort sampled during active or convalescent COVID-19.

The gene calls are TRBV7-2 and TRBJ1-5, with no clear D. The CDR3 covers 13 residues. V lost 3 bases to trimming and J lost 5 bases, with 8 bases between them. Germline CDR1 and CDR2: SGHTA and FQGNSA. The CDR3 here is CASSFSLDQPQHF. The CDR3 bases are TGTGCCAGCAGCTTCAGTTTGGATCAGCCCCAGCATTTT.

The gene calls are TRBV5-1 and TRBJ1-1; D call uncertain. The length of the CDR3 is 12 residues. Trimming left V 1 base short and J 9 bases short, with 10 bases between. CDR1 and CDR2 (germline): SGHRS, YFSETQ. In nucleotides, the CDR3 is TGCGCCAGCAGCTTGACTACGGGAAAAGCTTTCTTT. This encodes CASSLTTGKAFF.

A note on this clone: At one end the junction does not follow the germline gene, possibly because of a read error. The chain has TRBV5-5 and TRBJ1-2; D perhaps matches TRBD1 (6 bases). The V gene's germline CDR1 is SGHKS and CDR2 YYEKEE (reference sequence). The CDR3 sequence is 14 residues long. CDR3 in amino acids: CARSRRGGGDGYTF. As DNA, the CDR3 is TGTGCCCGCAGCCGGAGGGGGGGCGGGGATGGCTACACCTTC.

This chain uses TRBV11-2 with TRBJ2-3, with D maybe TRBD1 (6 bases). CDR1 and CDR2 from the germline V gene are SGHAT and FQNNGV. This CDR3 contains 14 residues. The V and J ends lost 4 bases and 4 bases respectively, with 12 bases between them. This CDR3 is CASSSGQPADTQYF. The CDR3 DNA reads TGTGCCAGCAGCTCAGGACAGCCTGCAGATACGCAGTATTTT.

V gene TRBV7-2 combines with J gene TRBJ1-1; D is unclear. The CDR3 sequence is 15 residues long. From germline, CDR1 is SGHTA and CDR2 FQGNSA. Trimming removed 1 base at V and 0 bases at J, with 9 bases between. Here the CDR3 reads CASSLVDLLNTEAFF. The CDR3 nucleotides are TGTGCCAGCAGCTTAGTAGATCTCCTGAACACTGAAGCTTTCTTT. Using reference TRBV7-2 and TRBJ1-1 for the parts outside the CDR3, the full variable domain is GAGVSQSPSNKVTEKGKDVELRCDPISGHTALYWYRQSLGQGLEFLIYFQGNSAPDKSGLPSDRFSAERTGGSVSTLTIQRTQQEDSAVYLCASSLVDLLNTEAFFGQGTRLTVV.

This chain links TRBV5-1 with TRBJ1-2; D remains unclear. Per the germline V gene, CDR1 is SGHRS and CDR2 is YFSETQ. The germline V and J ends were trimmed by 0 bases and 8 bases, with 17 bases remaining between them. This CDR3 region has 15 residues. Written as DNA, the CDR3 is TGCGCCAGCAGCTTGGAAGTCTCAGGTGCAGCCGGCTACACCTTC. It encodes CASSLEVSGAAGYTF.

This clone has only one observation. The rearrangement links TRBV5-1 to TRBJ2-1; 8 positions agree with TRBD1. Germline V gene data show CDR1 as SGHRS and CDR2 as YFSETQ. There are 13 residues in the CDR3. The ends lost 0 bases at V and 7 bases at J; junction bases unmatched: 0. The CDR3 bases are TGCGCCAGCAGCTTGGGACAGGGGAATGAGCAGTTCTTC. It specifies CASSLGQGNEQFF.

The chain is built from TRBV2 and TRBJ1-2, with 8 bases lining up with TRBD1. The V segment lost 5 bases and the J segment 7 bases; nucleotides outside the gene matches: 6. Germline values: CDR1 SNHLY, CDR2 FYNNEI. The CDR3 consists of 13 residues. The CDR3 sequence: CASSTGGSIGYTF. The CDR3 DNA follows: TGTGCCAGCAGTACAGGGGGTTCGATTGGCTACACCTTC.

The chain employs TRBV13 and TRBJ1-2; D gene unclear. V shed 5 bases and J shed 8 bases, with 15 bases lying between them. Germline V CDR1 and CDR2: PRHDT, FYEKMQ (reference sequence). This CDR3 contains 13 residues. The CDR3 nucleotides are TGTGCCAGCAGCGCGGGTCCTGGGAAGGGCTACACCTTC. Protein sequence: CASSAGPGKGYTF.

This clone was seen a single time. J is TRBJ2-1 and V is TRBV7-2; D is ambiguous. Germline assignment: CDR1 SGHTA and CDR2 FQGNSA. The CDR3 consists of 15 residues. Trimming took 1 base from V and 6 from J, leaving 13 bases between them. The CDR3 is CASSLDPRPGNEQFF. In nucleotides, the CDR3 is TGTGCCAGCAGCTTAGACCCACGCCCGGGCAATGAGCAGTTCTTC.

The chain couples TRBV5-1 to TRBJ1-6; D unresolved. The CDR3 is 18 residues long. Germline CDR1 and CDR2: SGHRS and YFSETQ. Trimming shortened V by 2 bases and J by 0 bases, and 15 bases separated the two germline ends. In DNA form, the CDR3 reads TGCGCCAGCAGCTTAGACCCTTTGTGGAGCTCCTATAATTCACCCCTCCACTTT. The encoded protein is CASSLDPLWSSYNSPLHF.